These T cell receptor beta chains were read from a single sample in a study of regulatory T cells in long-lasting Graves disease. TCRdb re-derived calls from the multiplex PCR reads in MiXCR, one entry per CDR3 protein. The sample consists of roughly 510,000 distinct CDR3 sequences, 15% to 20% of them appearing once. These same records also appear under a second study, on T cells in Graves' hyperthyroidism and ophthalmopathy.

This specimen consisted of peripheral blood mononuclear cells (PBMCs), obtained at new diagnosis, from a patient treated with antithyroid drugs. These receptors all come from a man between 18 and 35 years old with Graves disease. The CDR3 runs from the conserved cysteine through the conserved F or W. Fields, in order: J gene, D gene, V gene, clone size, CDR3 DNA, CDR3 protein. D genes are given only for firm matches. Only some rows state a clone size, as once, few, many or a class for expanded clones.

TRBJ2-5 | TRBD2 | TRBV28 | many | TGTGCCAGCAGCTCTCTAGGTAGCGGGAAAGAAGAGACCCAGTACTTC | CASSSLGSGKEETQYF
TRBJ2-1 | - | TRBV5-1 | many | TGCGCCAGCAGCTCCCCCCCGTGGGATGAGCAGTTCTTC | CASSSPPWDEQFF
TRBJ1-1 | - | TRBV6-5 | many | TGTGCCAGCAGTTACTCTCGGAGGAGGAACACTGAAGCTTTCTTT | CASSYSRRRNTEAFF
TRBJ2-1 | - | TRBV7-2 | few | TGTGCCAGCAGCTTAAATTGGTCCAATGAGCAGTTCTTC | CASSLNWSNEQFF
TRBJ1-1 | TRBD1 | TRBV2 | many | TGTGCCAGCAGTGGGACAGGGTATACGCACACTGAAGCTTTCTTT | CASSGTGYTHTEAFF
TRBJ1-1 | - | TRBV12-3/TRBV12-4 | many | TGTGCCAGCAGTTTCATGTCACAAGGGACCGAAGCTTTCTTT | CASSFMSQGTEAFF
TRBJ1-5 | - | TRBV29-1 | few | TGCAGCGTTATACAGGGTTGGGATCAGCCCCAGCATTTT | CSVIQGWDQPQHF
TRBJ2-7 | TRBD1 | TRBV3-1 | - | TGTGCCAGCAGCCAAGAACAGGGGCGGGTCGAGCAGTACTTC | CASSQEQGRVEQYF
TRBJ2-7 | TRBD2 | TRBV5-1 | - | TGCGCCAGCAGCCTAGGACTAGCGGGAGTCCCAATGAAAGAGCAGTACTTC | CASSLGLAGVPMKEQYF
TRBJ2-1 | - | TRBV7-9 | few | TGTGCCAGCAGCTTAAGCGGAGGGGGTTACCATGAGCAGTTCTTC | CASSLSGGGYHEQFF
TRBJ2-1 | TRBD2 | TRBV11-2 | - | TGTGCCAGCAGACACCTAGCGGAACTCTACAATGAGCAGTTCTTC | CASRHLAELYNEQFF
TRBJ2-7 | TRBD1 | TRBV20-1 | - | TGCAGTGCAACTCCCGGGACAGGGAGAACTTACGAGCAGTACTTC | CSATPGTGRTYEQYF
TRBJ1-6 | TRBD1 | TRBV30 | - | TGTGCCTCGGAGCCCGGGACAGATTCACCCCTCCACTTT | CASEPGTDSPLHF
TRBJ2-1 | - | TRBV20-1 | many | TGCAGTGCTAGTCCTATGAGAGGGCGGGCCTACAATGAGCAGTTCTTC | CSASPMRGRAYNEQFF
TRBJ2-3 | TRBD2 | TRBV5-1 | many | TGCGCCAGCAGCCTCCGGGACTACCTCACAGATACGCAGTATTTT | CASSLRDYLTDTQYF
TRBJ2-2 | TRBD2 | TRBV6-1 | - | TGTGCCATCCGGACTAGCGGGAGTGTGGGCACCGGGGAGCTGTTTTTT | CAIRTSGSVGTGELFF
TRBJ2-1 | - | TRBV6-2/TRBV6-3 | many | TGTGCCAGCAGTTACTCGAGGGACAATGAGCAGTTCTTC | CASSYSRDNEQFF
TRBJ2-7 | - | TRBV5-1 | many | TGCGCCAGCAGCCCCGACGCCTCGTACAGGAAAGAGCAGTACTTC | CASSPDASYRKEQYF
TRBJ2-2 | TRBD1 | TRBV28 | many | TGTGCCAGCGGGGGACAGAGGAACACCGGGGAGCTGTTTTTT | CASGGQRNTGELFF
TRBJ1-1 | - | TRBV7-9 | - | TGTGCCAGCAGCTCCCAGAATGAAGCTTTCTTT | CASSSQNEAFF
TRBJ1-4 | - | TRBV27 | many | TGTGCCAGCAGTTTATGGTCACAAACCAATGAAAAACTGTTTTTT | CASSLWSQTNEKLFF
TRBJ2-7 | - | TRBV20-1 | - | TGCAGTCCTAGGACCCTTTCCTACGAGCAGTACTTC | CSPRTLSYEQYF
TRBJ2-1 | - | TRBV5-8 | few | TGTGCCAGCAGCTCATTTAGGGGCTTTAATGAGCAGTTCTTC | CASSSFRGFNEQFF
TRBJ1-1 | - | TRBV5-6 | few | TGTGCCAGCAGCCCAGACAGGACCCGAGCTTACACTGAAGCTTTCTTT | CASSPDRTRAYTEAFF
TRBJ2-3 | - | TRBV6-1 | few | TGTGCCAGCAGTGAGGGACCTAGAGATACGCAGTATTTT | CASSEGPRDTQYF